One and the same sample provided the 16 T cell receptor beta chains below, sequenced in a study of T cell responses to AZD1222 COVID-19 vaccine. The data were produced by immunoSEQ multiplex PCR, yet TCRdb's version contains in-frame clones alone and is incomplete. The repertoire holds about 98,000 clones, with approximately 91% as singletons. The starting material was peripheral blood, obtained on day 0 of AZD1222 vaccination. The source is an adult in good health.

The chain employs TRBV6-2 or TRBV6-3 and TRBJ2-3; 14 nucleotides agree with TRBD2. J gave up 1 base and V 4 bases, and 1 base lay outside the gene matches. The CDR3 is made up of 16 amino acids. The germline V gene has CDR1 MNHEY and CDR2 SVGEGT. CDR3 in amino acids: CASSSGLAGGTDTQYF. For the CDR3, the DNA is TGTGCCAGCAGTTCGGGACTAGCGGGAGGCACAGATACGCAGTATTTT.

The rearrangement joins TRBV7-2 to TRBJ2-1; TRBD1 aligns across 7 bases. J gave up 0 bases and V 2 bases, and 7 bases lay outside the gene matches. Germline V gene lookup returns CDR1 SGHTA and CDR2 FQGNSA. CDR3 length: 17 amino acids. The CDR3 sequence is CASSLWAGGPSYNEQFF. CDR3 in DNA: TGTGCCAGCAGCTTATGGGCAGGGGGACCCTCCTACAATGAGCAGTTCTTC.

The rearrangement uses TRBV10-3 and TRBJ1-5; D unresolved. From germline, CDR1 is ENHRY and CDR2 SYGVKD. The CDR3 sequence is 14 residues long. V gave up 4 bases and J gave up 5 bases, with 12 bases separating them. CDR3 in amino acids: CAISAQDGDQPQHF. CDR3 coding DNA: TGTGCCATCAGTGCCCAGGACGGGGATCAGCCCCAGCATTTT.

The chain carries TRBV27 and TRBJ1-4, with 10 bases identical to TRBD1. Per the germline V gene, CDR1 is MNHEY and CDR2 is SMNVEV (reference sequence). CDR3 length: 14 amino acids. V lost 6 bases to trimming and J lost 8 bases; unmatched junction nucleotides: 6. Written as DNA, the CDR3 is TGTGCCAGCAGCAGACAGGGGGCAGGGGAAAAACTGTTTTTT. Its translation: CASSRQGAGEKLFF.

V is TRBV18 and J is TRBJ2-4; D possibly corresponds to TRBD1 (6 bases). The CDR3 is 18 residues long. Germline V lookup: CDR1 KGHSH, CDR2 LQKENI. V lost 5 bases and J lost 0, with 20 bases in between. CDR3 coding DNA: TGTGCCAGCTCAAACAGGGAAAGGAGCTCTCTAGCCAAAAACATTCAGTACTTC. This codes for CASSNRERSSLAKNIQYF.

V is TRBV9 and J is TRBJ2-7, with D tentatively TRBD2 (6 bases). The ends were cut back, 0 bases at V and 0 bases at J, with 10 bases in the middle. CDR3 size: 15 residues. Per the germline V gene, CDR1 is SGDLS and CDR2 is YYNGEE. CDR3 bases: TGTGCCAGCAGCGTAGACGGGAGTTACTCCTACGAGCAGTACTTC. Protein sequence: CASSVDGSYSYEQYF.

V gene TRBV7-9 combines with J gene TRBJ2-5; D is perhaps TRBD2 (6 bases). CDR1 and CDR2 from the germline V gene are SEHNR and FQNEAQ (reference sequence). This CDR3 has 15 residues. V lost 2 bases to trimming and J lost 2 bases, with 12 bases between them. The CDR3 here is CASSLNRGRQETQYF. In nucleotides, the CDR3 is TGTGCCAGCAGCTTAAACCGGGGGAGACAAGAGACCCAGTACTTC.

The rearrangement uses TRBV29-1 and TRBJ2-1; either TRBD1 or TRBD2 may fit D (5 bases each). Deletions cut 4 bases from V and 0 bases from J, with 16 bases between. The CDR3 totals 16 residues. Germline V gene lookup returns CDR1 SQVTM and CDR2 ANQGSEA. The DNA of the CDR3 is TGCAGCGTTGTGGGGCGGAGCGGAAGCTCCTACAATGAGCAGTTCTTC. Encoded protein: CSVVGRSGSSYNEQFF.

The CDR3 coding sequence is TGTGCCAGTAGGCCCCTGACTAGCGGGAGCGATGAGCAGTTCTTC. Its translation is CASRPLTSGSDEQFF. The V gene is TRBV19, the J gene TRBJ2-1, with TRBD2 identical over 12 bases. Trimming at V came to 6 bases and at J to 8 bases, leaving 8 bases not matched to a gene. CDR1 LNHDA and CDR2 SQIVND come from the germline V gene (reference sequence). The CDR3 contains 15 residues.

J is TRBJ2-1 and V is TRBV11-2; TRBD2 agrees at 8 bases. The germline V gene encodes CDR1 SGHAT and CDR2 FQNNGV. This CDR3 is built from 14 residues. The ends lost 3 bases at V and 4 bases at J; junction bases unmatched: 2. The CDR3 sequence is CASSFGLAYNEQFF. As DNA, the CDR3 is TGTGCCAGCAGCTTTGGACTAGCATACAATGAGCAGTTCTTC.

CDR3 sequence: CASSSSGGTDTQYF. As DNA, the CDR3 is TGTGCCAGCAGTTCGAGCGGGGGCACAGATACGCAGTATTTT. The rearrangement links TRBV28 to TRBJ2-3; TRBD2 matches at 7 bases. The junction had 2 bases not matched to a gene; V was cut back by 4 bases and J by 1 base. CDR3 length equals 14 residues. CDR1 and CDR2 (germline): MDHEN, SYDVKM.

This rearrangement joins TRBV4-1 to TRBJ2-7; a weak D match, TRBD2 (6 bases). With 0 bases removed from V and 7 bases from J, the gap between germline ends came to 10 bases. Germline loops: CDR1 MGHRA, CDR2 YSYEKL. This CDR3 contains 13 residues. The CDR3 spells CASSQELGREQYF. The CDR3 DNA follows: TGCGCCAGCAGCCAAGAACTGGGGAGGGAGCAGTACTTC.

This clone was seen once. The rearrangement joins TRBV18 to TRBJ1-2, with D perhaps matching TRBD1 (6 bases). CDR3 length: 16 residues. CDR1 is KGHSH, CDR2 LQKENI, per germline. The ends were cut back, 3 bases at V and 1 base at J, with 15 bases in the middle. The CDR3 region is CASSPATGWGNYGYTF. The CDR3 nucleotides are TGTGCCAGCTCACCCGCTACAGGGTGGGGTAACTATGGCTACACCTTC.

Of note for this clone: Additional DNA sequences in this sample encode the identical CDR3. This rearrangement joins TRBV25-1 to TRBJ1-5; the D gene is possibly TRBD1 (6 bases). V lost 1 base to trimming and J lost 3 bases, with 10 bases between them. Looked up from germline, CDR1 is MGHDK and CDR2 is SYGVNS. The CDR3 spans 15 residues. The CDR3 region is CASSESGQPNQPQHF. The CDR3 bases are TGTGCCAGCAGTGAATCAGGACAGCCCAATCAGCCCCAGCATTTT. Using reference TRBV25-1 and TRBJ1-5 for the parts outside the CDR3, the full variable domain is EADIYQTPRYLVIGTGKKITLECSQTMGHDKMYWYQQDPGMELHLIHYSYGVNSTEKGDLSSESTVSRIRTEHFPLTLESARPSHTSQYLCASSESGQPNQPQHFGDGTRLSIL.

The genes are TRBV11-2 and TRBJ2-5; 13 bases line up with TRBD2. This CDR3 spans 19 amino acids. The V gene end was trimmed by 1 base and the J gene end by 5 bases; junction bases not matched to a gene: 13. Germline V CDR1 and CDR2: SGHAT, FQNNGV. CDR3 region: CASSLGWTSGGAWAETQYF. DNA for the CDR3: TGTGCCAGCAGCTTAGGTTGGACTAGCGGGGGTGCTTGGGCGGAGACCCAGTACTTC. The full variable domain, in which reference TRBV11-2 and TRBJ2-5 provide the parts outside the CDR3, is EAGVAQSPRYKIIEKRQSVAFWCNPISGHATLYWYQQILGQGPKLLIQFQNNGVVDDSQLPKDRFSAERLKGVDSTLKIQPAKLEDSAVYLCASSLGWTSGGAWAETQYFGPGTRLLVL.

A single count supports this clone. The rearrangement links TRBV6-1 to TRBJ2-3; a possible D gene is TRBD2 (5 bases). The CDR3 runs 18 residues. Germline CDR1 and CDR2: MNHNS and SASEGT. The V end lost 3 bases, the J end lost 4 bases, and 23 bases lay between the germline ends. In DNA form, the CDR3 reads TGTGCCAGCAGTGACCGGACTCTGACGGGCCTTGTGGCAGATACGCAGTATTTT. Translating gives CASSDRTLTGLVADTQYF.